This T cell receptor (beta chain) was captured by sequencing in a study of OX40 agonist ivuxolimab in advanced cancers. Study context: The study gave patients intravenous ivuxolimab at 0.01 to 10 mg/kg every 2 weeks. Of mixed ages from about 20 to 90 and averaging about 60 years, the group was about 86% male.

Using immunoSEQ multiplex PCR, the repertoire was profiled, and TCRdb retains in-frame clones only, with some absent. The data show about 66,000 clones, about 83% seen once. The CDR3 is 15 amino acids. Germline V CDR1 and CDR2: SGHTA, FQGTGA. V shed 2 bases and J 3 bases; nucleotides not matched to a gene: 5. Whole-study results and caveats: Also present in some nonresponders was a low level of normalized T-cell clonal expansion. Expanded peripheral T cell antigen specificity was not determined.

A note on this clone: Antigen unknown.

The TCR was taken from an adult with an advanced solid tumor such as melanoma, head and neck, liver or kidney cancer. The V gene is TRBV7-3, the J gene TRBJ2-5; 8 nucleotides align to TRBD2. Sample: CD4+ or CD8+ T cells sorted from blood, taken in a trial of the OX40 agonist ivuxolimab. The CDR3 DNA sequence: TGTGCCAGCAGCTTAGACGGGACTAGTAAAGAGACCCAGTACTTC. This translates into CASSLDGTSKETQYF.